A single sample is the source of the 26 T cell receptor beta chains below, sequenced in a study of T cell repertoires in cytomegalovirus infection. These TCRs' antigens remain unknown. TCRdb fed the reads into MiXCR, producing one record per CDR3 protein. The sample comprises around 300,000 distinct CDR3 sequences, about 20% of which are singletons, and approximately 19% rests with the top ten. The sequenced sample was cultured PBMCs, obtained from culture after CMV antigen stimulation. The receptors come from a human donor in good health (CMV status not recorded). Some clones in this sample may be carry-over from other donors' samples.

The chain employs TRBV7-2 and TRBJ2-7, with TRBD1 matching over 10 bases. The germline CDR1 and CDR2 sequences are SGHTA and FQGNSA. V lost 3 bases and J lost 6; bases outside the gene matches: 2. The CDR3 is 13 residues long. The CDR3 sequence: CASSFGTGVEQYV. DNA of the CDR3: TGTGCCAGCAGCTTCGGGACAGGGGTCGAGCAGTACGTC.

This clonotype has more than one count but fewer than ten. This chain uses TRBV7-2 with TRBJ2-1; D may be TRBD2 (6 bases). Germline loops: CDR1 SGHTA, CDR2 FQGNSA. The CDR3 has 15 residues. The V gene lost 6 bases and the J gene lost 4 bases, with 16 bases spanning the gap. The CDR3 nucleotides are TGTGCCAGCAGGGAGGGGCCACGAAATTACAATGAGCAGTTCTTC. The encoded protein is CASREGPRNYNEQFF.

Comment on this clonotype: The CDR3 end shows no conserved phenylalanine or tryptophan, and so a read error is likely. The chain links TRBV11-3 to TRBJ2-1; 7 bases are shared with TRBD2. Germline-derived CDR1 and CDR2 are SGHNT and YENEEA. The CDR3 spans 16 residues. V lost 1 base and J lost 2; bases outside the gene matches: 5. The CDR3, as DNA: TGTGCCAGCAGCTTAGTTCCAGCGGGAACCTACAATGAGCAGTTCTAC. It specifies CASSLVPAGTYNEQFY.

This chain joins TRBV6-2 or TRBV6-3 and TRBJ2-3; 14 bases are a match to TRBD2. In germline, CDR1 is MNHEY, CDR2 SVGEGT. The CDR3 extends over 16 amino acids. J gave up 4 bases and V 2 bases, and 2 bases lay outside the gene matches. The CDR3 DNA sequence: TGTGCCAGCAGTTACGGGACTAGCGGGAGTCCAGATACGCAGTATTTT. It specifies CASSYGTSGSPDTQYF.

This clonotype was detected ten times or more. The CDR3: CASSLGLIGGGHEQFF. In DNA, the CDR3 is TGTGCCAGCAGCTTAGGCCTCATCGGGGGGGGCCATGAGCAGTTCTTC. This chain links TRBV7-6 with TRBJ2-1, with 8 positions matching TRBD2. This CDR3 region has 16 residues. In germline, CDR1 is SGHVS, CDR2 FNYEAQ. With 1 base clipped from V and 8 bases from J, the junction kept 10 bases outside the gene matches.

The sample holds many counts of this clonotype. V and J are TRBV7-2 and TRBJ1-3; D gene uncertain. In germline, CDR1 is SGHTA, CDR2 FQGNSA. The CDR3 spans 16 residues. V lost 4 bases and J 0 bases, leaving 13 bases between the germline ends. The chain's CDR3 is CASSYPLRSSGNTIYF. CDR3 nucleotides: TGTGCCAGCAGCTACCCTTTGAGGAGCTCTGGAAACACCATATATTTT.

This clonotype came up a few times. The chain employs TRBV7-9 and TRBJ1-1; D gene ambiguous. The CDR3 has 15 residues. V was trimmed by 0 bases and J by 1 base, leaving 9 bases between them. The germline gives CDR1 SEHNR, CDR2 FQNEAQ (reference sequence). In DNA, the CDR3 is TGTGCCAGCAGCTTAGCGGGCTCGGGGAACACTGAAGCTTTCTTT. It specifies CASSLAGSGNTEAFF. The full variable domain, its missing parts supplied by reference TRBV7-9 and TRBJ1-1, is DTGVSQNPRHKITKRGQNVTFRCDPISEHNRLYWYRQTLGQGPEFLTYFQNEAQLEKSRLLSDRFSAERPKGSFSTLEIQRTEQGDSAMYLCASSLAGSGNTEAFFGQGTRLTVV.

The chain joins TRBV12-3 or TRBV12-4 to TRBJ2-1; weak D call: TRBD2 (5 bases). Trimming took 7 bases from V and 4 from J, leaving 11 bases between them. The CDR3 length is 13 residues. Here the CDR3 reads CASTFRRYNEQFF. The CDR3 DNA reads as TGTGCCAGCACCTTTAGGAGGTACAATGAGCAGTTCTTC.

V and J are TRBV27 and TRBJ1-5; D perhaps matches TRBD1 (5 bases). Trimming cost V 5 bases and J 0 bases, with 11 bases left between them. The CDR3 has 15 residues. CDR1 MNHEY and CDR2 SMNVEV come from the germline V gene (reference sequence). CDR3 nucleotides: TGTGCCAGCAGTAAGACAGTTTATAGCAATCAGCCCCAGCATTTT. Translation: CASSKTVYSNQPQHF.

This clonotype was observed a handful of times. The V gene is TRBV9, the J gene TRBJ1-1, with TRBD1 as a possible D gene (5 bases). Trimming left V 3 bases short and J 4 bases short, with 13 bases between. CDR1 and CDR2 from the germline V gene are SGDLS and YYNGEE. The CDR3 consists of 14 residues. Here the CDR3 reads CASSGRGGSTEAFF. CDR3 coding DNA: TGTGCCAGCAGCGGAAGGGGAGGGAGCACTGAAGCTTTCTTT.

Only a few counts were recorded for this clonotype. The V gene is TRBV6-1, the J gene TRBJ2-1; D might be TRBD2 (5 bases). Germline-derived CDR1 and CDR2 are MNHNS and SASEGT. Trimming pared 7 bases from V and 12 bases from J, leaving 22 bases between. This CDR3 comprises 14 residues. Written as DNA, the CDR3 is TGTGCCAGCATGTTAGGGATGGACGACGGAGGGCAGTTCTTC. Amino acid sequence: CASMLGMDDGGQFF.

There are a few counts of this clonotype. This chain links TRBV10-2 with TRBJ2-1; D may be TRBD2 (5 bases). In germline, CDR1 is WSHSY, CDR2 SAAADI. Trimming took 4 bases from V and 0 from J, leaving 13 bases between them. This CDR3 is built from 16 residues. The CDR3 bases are TGCGCCAGCAGTGTCGCGAGCGGCCTCTCCTACAATGAGCAGTTCTTC. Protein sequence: CASSVASGLSYNEQFF.

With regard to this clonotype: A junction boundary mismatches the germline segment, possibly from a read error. For the CDR3, the DNA is TGTGTCAGCAGCCCGACAGGACTGCCCTCCTACAATGAGCAGTTCTTC. Translating gives CVSSPTGLPSYNEQFF. This chain uses TRBV5-4 with TRBJ2-1, with a possible D match to TRBD1 (6 bases). From germline, CDR1 is SGHNT and CDR2 YYREEE (reference sequence). This CDR3 has 16 amino acids.

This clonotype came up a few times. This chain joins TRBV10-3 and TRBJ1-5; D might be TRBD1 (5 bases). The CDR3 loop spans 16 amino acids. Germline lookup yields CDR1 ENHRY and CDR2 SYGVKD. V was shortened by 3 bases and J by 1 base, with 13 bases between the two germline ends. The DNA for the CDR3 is TGTGCCATCAGTGATCAAGAGGGGCTGAGCAATCAGCCCCAGCATTTT. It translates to CAISDQEGLSNQPQHF.

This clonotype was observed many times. This CDR3 reads CASSLSPQYF. The CDR3 DNA reads TGTGCCAGCAGCTTAAGTCCCCAGTACTTC. The genes are TRBV7-2 and TRBJ2-5; D uncertain. This CDR3 contains 10 residues. Germline V gives CDR1 SGHTA, CDR2 FQGNSA. Trimming cost V 2 bases and J 9 bases, with 4 bases left between them. The full variable domain, rest sourced from reference TRBV7-2 and TRBJ2-5, is GAGVSQSPSNKVTEKGKDVELRCDPISGHTALYWYRQSLGQGLEFLIYFQGNSAPDKSGLPSDRFSAERTGGSVSTLTIQRTQQEDSAVYLCASSLSPQYFGPGTRLLVL.

The CDR3, as DNA: TGTGCCAGCAGCTTATCTGCGGCGGGGACAGACTCCTACGAGCAGTACGTC. This translates into CASSLSAAGTDSYEQYV. The chain couples TRBV7-6 to TRBJ2-7, with a possible D match to TRBD1 (7 bases). The germline V gene encodes CDR1 SGHVS and CDR2 FNYEAQ. The V and J ends lost 2 bases and 0 bases respectively, with 17 bases between them. The CDR3 contains 17 residues.

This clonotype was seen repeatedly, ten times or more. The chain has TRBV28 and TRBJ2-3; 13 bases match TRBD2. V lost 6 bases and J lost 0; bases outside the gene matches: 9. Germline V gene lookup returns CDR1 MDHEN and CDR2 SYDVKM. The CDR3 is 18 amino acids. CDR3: CASRPSGLAGKSTDTQYF. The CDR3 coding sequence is TGTGCCAGCAGACCCTCGGGACTAGCGGGAAAGAGCACAGATACGCAGTATTTT.

CDR3 nucleotide sequence: TGTGCCAGCAGTTACAGGGGCTCGGACACTGAAGCTTTCTTT. Translating gives CASSYRGSDTEAFF. The chain recombines TRBV6-2 or TRBV6-3 with TRBJ1-1; TRBD1 is a possible D gene (5 bases). The CDR3 is 14 amino acids. Germline V lookup: CDR1 MNHEY, CDR2 SVGEGT. Trimming shortened V by 2 bases and J by 3 bases, and 10 bases separated the two germline ends.

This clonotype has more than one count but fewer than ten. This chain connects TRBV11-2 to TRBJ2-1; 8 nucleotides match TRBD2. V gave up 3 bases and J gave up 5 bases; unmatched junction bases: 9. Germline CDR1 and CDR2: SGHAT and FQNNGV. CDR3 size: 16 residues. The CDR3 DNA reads TGTGCCAGCAGCTTTCCGGTGGAAGCGGGGGACAATGAGCAGTTCTTC. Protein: CASSFPVEAGDNEQFF.

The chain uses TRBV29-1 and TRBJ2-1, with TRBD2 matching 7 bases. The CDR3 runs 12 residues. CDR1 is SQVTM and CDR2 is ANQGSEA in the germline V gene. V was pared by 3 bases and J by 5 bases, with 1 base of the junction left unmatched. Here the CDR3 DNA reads TGCAGCGTTGAGGGGAGGGACAATGAGCAGTTCTTC. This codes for CSVEGRDNEQFF.

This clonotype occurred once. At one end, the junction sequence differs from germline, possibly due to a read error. CDR3 residues: CSGRQGGNNEQFF. In DNA, the CDR3 is TGCAGTGGTAGACAGGGGGGAAACAATGAGCAGTTCTTC. The rearrangement links TRBV20-1 to TRBJ2-1, with 9 nucleotides matching TRBD1. Germline V gene sequence: CDR1 DFQATT, CDR2 SNEGSKA (reference sequence). This CDR3 is 13 amino acids long.

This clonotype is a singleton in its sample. The CDR3 DNA reads as TGTGCCAGCCACTCGACAGGGGCCGGCAATCAGCCCCAGCATTTT. It specifies CASHSTGAGNQPQHF. This sequence joins TRBV28 and TRBJ1-5, with 8 bases that match TRBD1. In germline, CDR1 is MDHEN, CDR2 SYDVKM. The CDR3 runs 15 residues. V shed 8 bases and J 2 bases; nucleotides not matched to a gene: 8.

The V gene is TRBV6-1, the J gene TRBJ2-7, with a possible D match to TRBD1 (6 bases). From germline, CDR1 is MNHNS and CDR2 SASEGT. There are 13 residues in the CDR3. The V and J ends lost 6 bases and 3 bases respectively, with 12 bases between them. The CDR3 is CASSRDTFYEQYF. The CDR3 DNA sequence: TGTGCCAGCAGCCGGGACACTTTCTACGAGCAGTACTTC.

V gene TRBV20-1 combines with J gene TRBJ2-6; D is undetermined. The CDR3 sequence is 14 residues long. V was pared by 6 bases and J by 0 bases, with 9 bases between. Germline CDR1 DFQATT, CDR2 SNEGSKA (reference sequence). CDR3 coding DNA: TGCAGTGCGAGAAAAGACTCTGGGGCCAACGTCCTGACTTTC. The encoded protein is CSARKDSGANVLTF.

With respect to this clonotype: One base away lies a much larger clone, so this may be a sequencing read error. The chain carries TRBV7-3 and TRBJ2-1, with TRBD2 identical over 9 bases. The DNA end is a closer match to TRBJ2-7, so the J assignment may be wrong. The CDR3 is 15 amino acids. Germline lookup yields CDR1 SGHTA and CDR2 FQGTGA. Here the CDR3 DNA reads TGTGCCAGCAGCTTAGGGACTAGCCTTTACAATGAGCAGTACTTC. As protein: CASSLGTSLYNEQYF.

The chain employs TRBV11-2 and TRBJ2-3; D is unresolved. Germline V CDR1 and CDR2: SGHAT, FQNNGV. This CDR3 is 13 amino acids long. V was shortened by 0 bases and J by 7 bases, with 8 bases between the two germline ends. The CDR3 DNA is TGTGCCAGCAGCTTAGACGGCCCAAATACGCAGTATTTT. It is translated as CASSLDGPNTQYF.